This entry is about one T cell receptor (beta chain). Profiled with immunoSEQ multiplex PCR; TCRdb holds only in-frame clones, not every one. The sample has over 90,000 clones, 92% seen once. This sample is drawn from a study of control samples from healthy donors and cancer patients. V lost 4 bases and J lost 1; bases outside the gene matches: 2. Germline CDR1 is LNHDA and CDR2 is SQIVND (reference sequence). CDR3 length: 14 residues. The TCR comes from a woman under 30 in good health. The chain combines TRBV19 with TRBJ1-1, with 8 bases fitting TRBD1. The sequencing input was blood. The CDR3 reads CASSKGQGNTEAFF. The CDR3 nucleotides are TGTGCCAGTAGTAAAGGACAGGGGAACACTGAAGCTTTCTTT.